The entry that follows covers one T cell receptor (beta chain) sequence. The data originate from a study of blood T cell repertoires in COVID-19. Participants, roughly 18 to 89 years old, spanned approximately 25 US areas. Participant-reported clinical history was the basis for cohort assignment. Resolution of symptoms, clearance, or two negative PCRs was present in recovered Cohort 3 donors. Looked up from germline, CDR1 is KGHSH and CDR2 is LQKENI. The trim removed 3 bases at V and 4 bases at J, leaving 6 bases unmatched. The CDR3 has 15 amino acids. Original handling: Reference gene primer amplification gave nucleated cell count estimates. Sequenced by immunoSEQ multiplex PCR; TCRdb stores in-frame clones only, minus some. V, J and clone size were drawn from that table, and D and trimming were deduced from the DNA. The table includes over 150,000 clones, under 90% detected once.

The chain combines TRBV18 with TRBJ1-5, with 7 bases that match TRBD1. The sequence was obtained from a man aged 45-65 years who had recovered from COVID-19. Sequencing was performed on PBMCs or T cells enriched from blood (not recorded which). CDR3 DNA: TGTGCCAGCTCACCGCCAGGGGGTAGGAATCAGCCCCAGCATTTT. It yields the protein CASSPPGGRNQPQHF. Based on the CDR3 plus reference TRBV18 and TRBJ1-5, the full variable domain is NAGVMQNPRHLVRRRGQEARLRCSPMKGHSHVYWYRQLPEEGLKFMVYLQKENIIDESGMPKERFSAEFPKEGPSILRIQQVVRGDSAAYFCASSPPGGRNQPQHFGDGTRLSIL.